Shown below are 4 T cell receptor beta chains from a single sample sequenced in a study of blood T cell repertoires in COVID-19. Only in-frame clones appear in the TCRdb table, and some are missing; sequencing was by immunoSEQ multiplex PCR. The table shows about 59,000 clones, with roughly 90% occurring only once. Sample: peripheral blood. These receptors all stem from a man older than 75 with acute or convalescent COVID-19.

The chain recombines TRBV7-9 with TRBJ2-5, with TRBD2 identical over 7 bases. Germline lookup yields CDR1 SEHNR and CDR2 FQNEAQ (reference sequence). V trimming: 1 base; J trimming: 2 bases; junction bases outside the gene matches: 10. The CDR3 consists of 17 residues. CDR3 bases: TGTGCCAGCAGCTTAGGGGCTACGGCTAGCGGACAAGAGACCCAGTACTTC. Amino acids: CASSLGATASGQETQYF.

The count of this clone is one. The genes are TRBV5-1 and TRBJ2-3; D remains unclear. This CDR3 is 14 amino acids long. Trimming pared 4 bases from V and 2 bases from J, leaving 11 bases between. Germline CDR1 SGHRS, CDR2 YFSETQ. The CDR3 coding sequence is TGCGCCAGCAGCCAGAAGACTTACACAGATACGCAGTATTTT. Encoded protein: CASSQKTYTDTQYF.

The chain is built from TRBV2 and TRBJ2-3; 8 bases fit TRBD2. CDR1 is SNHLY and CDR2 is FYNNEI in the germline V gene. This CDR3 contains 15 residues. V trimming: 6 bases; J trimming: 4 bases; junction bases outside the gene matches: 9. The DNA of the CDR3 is TGTGCCAGCAGCGCACGCGCGGGGGGCCCAGATACGCAGTATTTT. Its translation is CASSARAGGPDTQYF.

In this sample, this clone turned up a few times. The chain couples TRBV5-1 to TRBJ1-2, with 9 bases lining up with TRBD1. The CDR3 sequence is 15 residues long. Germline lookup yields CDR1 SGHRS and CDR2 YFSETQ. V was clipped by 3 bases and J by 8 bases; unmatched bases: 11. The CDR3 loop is CASSSGQGSYMGYTF. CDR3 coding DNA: TGCGCCAGCAGCTCCGGACAGGGGAGTTATATGGGCTACACCTTC.